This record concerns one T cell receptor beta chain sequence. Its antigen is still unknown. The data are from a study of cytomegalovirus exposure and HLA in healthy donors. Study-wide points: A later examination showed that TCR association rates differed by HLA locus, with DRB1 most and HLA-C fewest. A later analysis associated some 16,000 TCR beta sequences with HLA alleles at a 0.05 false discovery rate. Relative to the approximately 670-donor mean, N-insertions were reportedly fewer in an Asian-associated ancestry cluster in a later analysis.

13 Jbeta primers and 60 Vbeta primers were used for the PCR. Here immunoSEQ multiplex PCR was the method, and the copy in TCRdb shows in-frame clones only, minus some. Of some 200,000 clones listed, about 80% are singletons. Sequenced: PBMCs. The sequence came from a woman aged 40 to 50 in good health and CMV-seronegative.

This CDR3 is CASSGVAAGQETQYF. In DNA form, the CDR3 reads TGTGCCAGCAGCGGGGTAGCGGCGGGCCAAGAGACCCAGTACTTC. This chain connects TRBV2 to TRBJ2-5; possible D gene TRBD2, 6 bases. CDR1 and CDR2 from the germline V gene are SNHLY and FYNNEI. V was pared by 6 bases and J by 1 base, with 15 bases between. This CDR3 is built from 15 residues.